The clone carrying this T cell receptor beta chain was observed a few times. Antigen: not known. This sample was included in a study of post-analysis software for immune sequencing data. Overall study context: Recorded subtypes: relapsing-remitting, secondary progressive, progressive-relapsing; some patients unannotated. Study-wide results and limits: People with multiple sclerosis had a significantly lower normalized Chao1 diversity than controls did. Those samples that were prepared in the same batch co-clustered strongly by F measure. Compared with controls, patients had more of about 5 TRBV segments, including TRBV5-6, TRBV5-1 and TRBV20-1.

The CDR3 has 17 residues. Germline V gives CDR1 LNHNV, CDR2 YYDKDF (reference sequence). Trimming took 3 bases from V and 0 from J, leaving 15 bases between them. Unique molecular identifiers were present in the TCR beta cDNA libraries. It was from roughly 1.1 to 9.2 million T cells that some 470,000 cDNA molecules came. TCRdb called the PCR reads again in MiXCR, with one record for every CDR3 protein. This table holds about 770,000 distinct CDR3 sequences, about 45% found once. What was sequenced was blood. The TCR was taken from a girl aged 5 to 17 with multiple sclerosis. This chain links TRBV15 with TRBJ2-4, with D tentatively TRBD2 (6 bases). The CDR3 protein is CATSRVGTRVAKNIQYF. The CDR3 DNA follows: TGTGCCACCAGCAGGGTGGGGACTCGGGTAGCCAAAAACATTCAGTACTTC.